The clone carrying this T cell receptor beta chain came up a few times. The antigen is not known. The entry originates in a study of CD8 T cells in ankylosing spondylitis. Study-wide results and caveats: Typical of ankylosing spondylitis blood, it appeared, was a TCR beta motif of eight highly homologous variants.

Quantitative barcoded 5'-RACE was used to prepare TCR beta libraries. In TCRdb, the 5' RACE reads were re-called with MiXCR into one record per CDR3 protein. The sample consists of hundreds of thousands of distinct CDR3 sequences, around 11% of them appearing once. The CDR3 is made up of 14 amino acids. Losses at the gene ends were 3 bases for V and 0 bases for J; bases not matched to a gene: 5. CDR1 is DFQATT and CDR2 is SNEGSKA in the germline V gene (reference sequence). The sequenced sample consisted of blood, either unsorted or a sorted T cell fraction (not recorded which). The rearrangement joins TRBV20-1 to TRBJ2-7, with 7 bases aligning to TRBD1. This clonotype was sampled from a male donor with ankylosing spondylitis. The CDR3 reads CSASDRATSYEQYF. CDR3 nucleotides: TGCAGTGCTAGTGACAGGGCAACCTCCTACGAGCAGTACTTC.